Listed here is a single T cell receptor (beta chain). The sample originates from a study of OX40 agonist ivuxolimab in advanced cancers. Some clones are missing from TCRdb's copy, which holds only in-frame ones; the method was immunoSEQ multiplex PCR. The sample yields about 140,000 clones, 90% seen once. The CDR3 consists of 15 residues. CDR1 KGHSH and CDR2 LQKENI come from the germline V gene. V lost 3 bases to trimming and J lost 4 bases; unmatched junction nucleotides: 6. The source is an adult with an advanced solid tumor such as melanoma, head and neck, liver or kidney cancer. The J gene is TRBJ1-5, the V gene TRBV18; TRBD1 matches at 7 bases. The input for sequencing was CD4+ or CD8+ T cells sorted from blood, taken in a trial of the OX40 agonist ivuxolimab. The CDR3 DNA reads TGTGCCAGCTCACCTGGGGACAGTCTAAATCAGCCCCAGCATTTT. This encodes CASSPGDSLNQPQHF.